Each of the 8 T cell receptor beta chains below was sequenced from the same sample in a study of blood T cell repertoires in COVID-19. Produced via immunoSEQ multiplex PCR; TCRdb's table is partial and in-frame only. Found here are more than 200,000 clones, around 88% of them singletons; the top ten hold approximately 7.4%. The sequenced sample was peripheral blood. These receptors were obtained from a woman in her 50s with acute or convalescent COVID-19.

V and J are TRBV7-9 and TRBJ2-7; 7 bases map to TRBD2. V lost 11 bases and J lost 2; bases outside the gene matches: 9. CDR1 and CDR2 from the germline V gene are SEHNR and FQNEAQ (reference sequence). The CDR3 consists of 13 residues. CDR3: CAAESGTPYEQYF. The CDR3 DNA reads TGTGCCGCGGAAAGCGGGACCCCCTACGAGCAGTACTTC.

This clone was seen a few times. The rearrangement uses TRBV18 and TRBJ2-2; 9 nucleotides match TRBD1. Trimming took 5 bases from V and 4 from J; bases not matched to a gene: 5. The CDR3 is 15 amino acids. The V gene's germline CDR1 is KGHSH and CDR2 LQKENI. CDR3 sequence reads: CASSAQGAGTGELFF. The CDR3 nucleotides are TGTGCCAGCTCAGCACAGGGGGCCGGCACCGGGGAGCTGTTTTTT. The whole variable domain, filled in from reference TRBV18 and TRBJ2-2, reads NAGVMQNPRHLVRRRGQEARLRCSPMKGHSHVYWYRQLPEEGLKFMVYLQKENIIDESGMPKERFSAEFPKEGPSILRIQQVVRGDSAAYFCASSAQGAGTGELFFGEGSRLTVL.

This clone has a single count. V is TRBV15 and J is TRBJ2-7, with a weak D call TRBD1 (5 bases). Germline assignment: CDR1 LNHNV and CDR2 YYDKDF (reference sequence). The V end lost 8 bases, the J end lost 5 bases, and 19 bases lay between the germline ends. The CDR3 is 14 amino acids. The CDR3 sequence is CATPLLSRENEQYF. The DNA of the CDR3 is TGTGCCACCCCGCTGTTGTCCAGGGAAAACGAGCAGTACTTC.

The rearrangement joins TRBV5-6 to TRBJ1-2; a weak D match, TRBD1 (5 bases). Germline CDR1 is SGHDT and CDR2 is YYEEEE. The CDR3 sequence is 13 residues long. V shed 4 bases and J shed 6 bases, with 13 bases lying between them. This CDR3 is CASSPGRGNGYTF. DNA of the CDR3: TGTGCCAGCAGCCCAGGACGGGGGAATGGCTACACCTTC.

This sequence joins TRBV28 and TRBJ2-7; D is perhaps TRBD2 (6 bases). The germline gives CDR1 MDHEN, CDR2 SYDVKM. Trimming took 7 bases from V and 1 from J, leaving 20 bases between them. The CDR3 extends over 16 amino acids. DNA for the CDR3: TGTGCCAGCACCTCGGGAGAGGTCCGACGGTCCTACGAGCAGTACTTC. Amino acids: CASTSGEVRRSYEQYF.

The V call is TRBV6-2 or TRBV6-3, the J call TRBJ2-7, with D tentatively TRBD2 (5 bases). Trimming left V 6 bases short and J 4 bases short, with 13 bases between. Germline-derived CDR1 and CDR2 are MNHEY and SVGEGT. The CDR3 has 13 amino acids. The CDR3 protein is CASSPRRGYEQYF. The CDR3 nucleotides read TGTGCCAGCAGCCCCCGCCGGGGATACGAGCAGTACTTC.

The chain links TRBV10-2 to TRBJ1-4; TRBD1 matches 8 bases. The germline gives CDR1 WSHSY, CDR2 SAAADI. The CDR3 sequence is 15 residues long. Germline trimming cut 2 bases from V and 4 bases from J; bases unmatched to any gene: 3. CDR3 DNA sequence: TGCGCCAGCAGTGAGCCGGGACAGGTTAATGAAAAACTGTTTTTT. As protein: CASSEPGQVNEKLFF.

This chain joins TRBV7-9 and TRBJ1-1; no clear D gene. The CDR3 runs 16 residues. The V end was cut by 5 bases, the J end by 1 base, with 17 bases between. Germline V gene data show CDR1 as SEHNR and CDR2 as FQNEAQ (reference sequence). The CDR3 DNA follows: TGTGCCAGCAGCCCACAATGTCGACACCCGAACACTGAAGCTTTCTTT. Its protein is CASSPQCRHPNTEAFF. The complete variable domain, with remaining parts taken from reference TRBV7-9 and TRBJ1-1, reads DTGVSQNPRHKITKRGQNVTFRCDPISEHNRLYWYRQTLGQGPEFLTYFQNEAQLEKSRLLSDRFSAERPKGSFSTLEIQRTEQGDSAMYLCASSPQCRHPNTEAFFGQGTRLTVV.